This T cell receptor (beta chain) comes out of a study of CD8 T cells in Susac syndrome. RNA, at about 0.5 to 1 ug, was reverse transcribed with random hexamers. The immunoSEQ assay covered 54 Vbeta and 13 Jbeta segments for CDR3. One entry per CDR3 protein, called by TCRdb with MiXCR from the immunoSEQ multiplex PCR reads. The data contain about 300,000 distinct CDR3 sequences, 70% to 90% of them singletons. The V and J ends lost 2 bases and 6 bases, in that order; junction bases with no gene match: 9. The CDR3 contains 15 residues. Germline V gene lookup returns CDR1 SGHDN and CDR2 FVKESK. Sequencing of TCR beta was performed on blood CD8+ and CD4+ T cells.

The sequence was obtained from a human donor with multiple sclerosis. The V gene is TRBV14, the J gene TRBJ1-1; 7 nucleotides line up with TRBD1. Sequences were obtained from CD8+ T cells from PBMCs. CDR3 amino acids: CASSQRRTGRAEAFF. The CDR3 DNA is TGTGCCAGCAGCCAACGTCGGACAGGAAGGGCTGAAGCTTTCTTT. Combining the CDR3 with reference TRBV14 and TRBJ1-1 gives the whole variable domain EAGVTQFPSHSVIEKGQTVTLRCDPISGHDNLYWYRRVMGKEIKFLLHFVKESKQDESGMPNNRFLAERTGGTYSTLKVQPAELEDSGVYFCASSQRRTGRAEAFFGQGTRLTVV.